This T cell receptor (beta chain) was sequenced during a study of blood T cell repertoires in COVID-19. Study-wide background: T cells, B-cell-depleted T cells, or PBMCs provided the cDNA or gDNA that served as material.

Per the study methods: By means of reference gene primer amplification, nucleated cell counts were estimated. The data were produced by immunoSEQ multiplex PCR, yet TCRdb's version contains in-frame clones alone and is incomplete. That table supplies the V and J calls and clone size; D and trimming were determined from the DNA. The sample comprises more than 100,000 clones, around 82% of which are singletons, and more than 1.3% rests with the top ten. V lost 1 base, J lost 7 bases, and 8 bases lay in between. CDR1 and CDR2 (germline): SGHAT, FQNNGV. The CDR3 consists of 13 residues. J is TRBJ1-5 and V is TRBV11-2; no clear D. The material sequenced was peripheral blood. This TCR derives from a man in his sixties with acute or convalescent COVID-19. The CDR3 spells CASSLGWRQPQHF. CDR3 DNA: TGTGCCAGCAGCTTAGGGTGGAGGCAGCCCCAGCATTTT. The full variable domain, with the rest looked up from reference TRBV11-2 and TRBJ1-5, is EAGVAQSPRYKIIEKRQSVAFWCNPISGHATLYWYQQILGQGPKLLIQFQNNGVVDDSQLPKDRFSAERLKGVDSTLKIQPAKLEDSAVYLCASSLGWRQPQHFGDGTRLSIL.